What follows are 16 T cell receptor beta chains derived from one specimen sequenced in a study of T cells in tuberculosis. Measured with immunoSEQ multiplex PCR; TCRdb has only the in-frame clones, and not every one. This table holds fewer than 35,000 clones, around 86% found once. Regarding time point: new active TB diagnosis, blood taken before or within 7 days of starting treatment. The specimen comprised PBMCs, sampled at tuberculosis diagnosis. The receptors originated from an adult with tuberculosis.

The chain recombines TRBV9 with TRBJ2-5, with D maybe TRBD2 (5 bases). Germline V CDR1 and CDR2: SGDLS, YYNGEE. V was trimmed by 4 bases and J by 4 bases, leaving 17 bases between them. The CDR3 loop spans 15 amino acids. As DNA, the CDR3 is TGTGCCAGCAGCCACTCCTCCGGTCGGGGAGAGACCCAGTACTTC. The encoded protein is CASSHSSGRGETQYF.

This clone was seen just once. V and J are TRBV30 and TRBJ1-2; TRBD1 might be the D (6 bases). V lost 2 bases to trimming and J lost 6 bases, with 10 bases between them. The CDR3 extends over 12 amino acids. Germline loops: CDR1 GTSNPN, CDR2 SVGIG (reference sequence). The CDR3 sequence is CAWSTGLDGYTF. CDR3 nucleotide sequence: TGTGCCTGGAGTACAGGGTTGGATGGCTACACCTTC.

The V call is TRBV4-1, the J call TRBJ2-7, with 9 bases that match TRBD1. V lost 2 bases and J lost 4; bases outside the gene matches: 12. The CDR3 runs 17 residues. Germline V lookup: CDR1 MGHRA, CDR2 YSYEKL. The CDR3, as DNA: TGCGCCAGCAGCCAACCCGCCTGGGACAGGGAAGGGTACGAGCAGTACTTC. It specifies CASSQPAWDREGYEQYF.

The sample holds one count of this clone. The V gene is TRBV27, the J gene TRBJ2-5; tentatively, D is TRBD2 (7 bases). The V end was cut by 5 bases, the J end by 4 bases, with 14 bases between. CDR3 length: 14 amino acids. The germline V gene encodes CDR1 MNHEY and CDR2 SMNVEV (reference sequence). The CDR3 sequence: CASSAGGGGETQYF. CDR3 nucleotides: TGTGCCAGCAGTGCTGGGGGAGGGGGAGAGACCCAGTACTTC.

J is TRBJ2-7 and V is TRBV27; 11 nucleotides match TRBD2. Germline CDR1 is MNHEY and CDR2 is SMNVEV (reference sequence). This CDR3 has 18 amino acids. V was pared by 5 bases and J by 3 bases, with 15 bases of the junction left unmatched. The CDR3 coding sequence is TGTGCCAGCAGTGTACAACCGTCCCTAGCGGGGGGAAGCTACGAGCAGTACTTC. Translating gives CASSVQPSLAGGSYEQYF.

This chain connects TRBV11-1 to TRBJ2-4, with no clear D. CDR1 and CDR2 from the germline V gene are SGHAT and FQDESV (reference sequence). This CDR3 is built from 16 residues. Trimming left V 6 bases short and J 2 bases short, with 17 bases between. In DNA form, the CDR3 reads TGTGCCAGCAGTAATTTTGACTCGGTTTCCAAAAACATTCAGTACTTC. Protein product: CASSNFDSVSKNIQYF.

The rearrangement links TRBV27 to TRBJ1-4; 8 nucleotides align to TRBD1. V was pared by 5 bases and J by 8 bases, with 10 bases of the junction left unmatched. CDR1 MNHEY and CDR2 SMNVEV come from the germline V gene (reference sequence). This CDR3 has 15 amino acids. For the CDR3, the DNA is TGTGCCAGCAGTCCCGGACAGGGTTGGAGAGAAAAACTGTTTTTT. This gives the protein CASSPGQGWREKLFF.

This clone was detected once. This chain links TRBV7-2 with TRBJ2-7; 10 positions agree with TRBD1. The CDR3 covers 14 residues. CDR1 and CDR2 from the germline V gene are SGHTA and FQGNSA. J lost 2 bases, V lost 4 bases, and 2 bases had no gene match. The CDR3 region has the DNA TGTGCCAGCAGCTCGGGACAGGGGACCTACGAGCAGTACTTC. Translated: CASSSGQGTYEQYF. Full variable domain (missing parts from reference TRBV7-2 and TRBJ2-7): GAGVSQSPSNKVTEKGKDVELRCDPISGHTALYWYRQSLGQGLEFLIYFQGNSAPDKSGLPSDRFSAERTGGSVSTLTIQRTQQEDSAVYLCASSSGQGTYEQYFGPGTRLTVT.

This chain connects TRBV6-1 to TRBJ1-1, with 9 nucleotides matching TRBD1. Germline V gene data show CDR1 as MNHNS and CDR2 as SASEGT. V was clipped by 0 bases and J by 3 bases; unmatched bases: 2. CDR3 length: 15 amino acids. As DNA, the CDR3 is TGTGCCAGCAGTGAAGCAGGGACAGGGTACACTGAAGCTTTCTTT. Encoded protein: CASSEAGTGYTEAFF.

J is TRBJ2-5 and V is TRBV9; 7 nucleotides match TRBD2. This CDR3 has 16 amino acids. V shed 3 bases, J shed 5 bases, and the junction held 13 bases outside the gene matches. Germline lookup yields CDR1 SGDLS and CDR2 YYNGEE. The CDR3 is CASSAGTIARGETQYF. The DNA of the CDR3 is TGTGCCAGCAGCGCTGGGACTATCGCTCGGGGGGAGACCCAGTACTTC. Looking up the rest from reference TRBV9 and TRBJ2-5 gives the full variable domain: DSGVTQTPKHLITATGQRVTLRCSPRSGDLSVYWYQQSLDQGLQFLIQYYNGEERAKGNILERFSAQQFPDLHSELNLSSLELGDSALYFCASSAGTIARGETQYFGPGTRLLVL.

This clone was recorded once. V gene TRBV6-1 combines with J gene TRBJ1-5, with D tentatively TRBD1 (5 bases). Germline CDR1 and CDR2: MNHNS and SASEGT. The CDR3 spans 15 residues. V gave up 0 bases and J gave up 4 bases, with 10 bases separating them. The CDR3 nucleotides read TGTGCCAGCAGTGAAGCGCAGGGCGGAAATCAGCCCCAGCATTTT. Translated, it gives CASSEAQGGNQPQHF.

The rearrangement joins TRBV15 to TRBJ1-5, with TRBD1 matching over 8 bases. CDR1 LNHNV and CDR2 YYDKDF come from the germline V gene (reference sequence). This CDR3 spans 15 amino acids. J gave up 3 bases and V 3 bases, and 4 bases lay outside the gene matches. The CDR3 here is CATSRTGANNQPQHF. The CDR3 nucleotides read TGTGCCACCAGCAGGACAGGGGCGAACAATCAGCCCCAGCATTTT. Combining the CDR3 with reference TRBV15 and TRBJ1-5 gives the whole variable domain DAMVIQNPRYQVTQFGKPVTLSCSQTLNHNVMYWYQQKSSQAPKLLFHYYDKDFNNEADTPDNFQSRRPNTSFCFLDIRSPGLGDTAMYLCATSRTGANNQPQHFGDGTRLSIL.

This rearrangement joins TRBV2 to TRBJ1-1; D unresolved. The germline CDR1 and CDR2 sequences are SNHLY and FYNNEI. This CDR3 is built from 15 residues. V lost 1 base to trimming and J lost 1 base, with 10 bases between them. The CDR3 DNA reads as TGTGCCAGCAGTGAAGATGTGGGAGGGAACACTGAAGCTTTCTTT. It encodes CASSEDVGGNTEAFF. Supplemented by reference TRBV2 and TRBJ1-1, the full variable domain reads EPEVTQTPSHQVTQMGQEVILRCVPISNHLYFYWYRQILGQKVEFLVSFYNNEISEKSEIFDDQFSVERPDGSNFTLKIRSTKLEDSAMYFCASSEDVGGNTEAFFGQGTRLTVV.

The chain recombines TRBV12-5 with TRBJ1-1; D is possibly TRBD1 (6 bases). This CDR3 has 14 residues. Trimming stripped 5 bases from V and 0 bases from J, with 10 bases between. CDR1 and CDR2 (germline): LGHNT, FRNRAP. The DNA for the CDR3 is TGTGCTAGTGGTCCCTACAGGGTGAACACTGAAGCTTTCTTT. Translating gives CASGPYRVNTEAFF.

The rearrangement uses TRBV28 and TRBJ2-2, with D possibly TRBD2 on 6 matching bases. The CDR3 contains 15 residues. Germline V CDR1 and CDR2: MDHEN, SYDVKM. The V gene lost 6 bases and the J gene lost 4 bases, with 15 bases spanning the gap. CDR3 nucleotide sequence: TGTGCCAGCAGGCGGGGTTCGGCCCCCACCGGGGAGCTGTTTTTT. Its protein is CASRRGSAPTGELFF.

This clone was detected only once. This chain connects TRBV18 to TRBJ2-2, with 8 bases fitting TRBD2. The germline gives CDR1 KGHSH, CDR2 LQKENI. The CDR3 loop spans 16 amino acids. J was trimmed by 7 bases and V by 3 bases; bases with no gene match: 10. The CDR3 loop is CASSPLSSGSNGELFF. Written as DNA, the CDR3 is TGTGCCAGCTCACCGCTCTCGAGCGGGAGTAACGGGGAGCTGTTTTTT.